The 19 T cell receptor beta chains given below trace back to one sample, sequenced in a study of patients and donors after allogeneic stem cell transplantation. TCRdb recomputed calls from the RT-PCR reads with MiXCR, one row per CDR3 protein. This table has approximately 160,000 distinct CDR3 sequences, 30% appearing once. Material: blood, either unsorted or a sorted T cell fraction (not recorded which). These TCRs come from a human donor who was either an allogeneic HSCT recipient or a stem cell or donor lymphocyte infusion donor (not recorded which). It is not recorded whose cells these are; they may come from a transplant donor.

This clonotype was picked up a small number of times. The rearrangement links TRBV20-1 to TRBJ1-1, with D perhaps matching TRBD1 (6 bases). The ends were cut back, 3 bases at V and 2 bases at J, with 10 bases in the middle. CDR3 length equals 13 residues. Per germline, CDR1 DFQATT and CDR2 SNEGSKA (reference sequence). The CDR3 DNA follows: TGCAGTGCTAGTGGACAGCCCAACACTGAAGCTTTCTTT. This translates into CSASGQPNTEAFF.

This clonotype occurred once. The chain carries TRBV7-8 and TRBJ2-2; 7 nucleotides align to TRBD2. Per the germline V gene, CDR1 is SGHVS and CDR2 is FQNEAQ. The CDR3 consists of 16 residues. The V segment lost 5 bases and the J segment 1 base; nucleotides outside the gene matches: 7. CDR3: CASSLLAAMNTGELFF. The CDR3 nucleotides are TGTGCCAGCAGCCTCCTAGCGGCAATGAACACCGGGGAGCTGTTTTTT.

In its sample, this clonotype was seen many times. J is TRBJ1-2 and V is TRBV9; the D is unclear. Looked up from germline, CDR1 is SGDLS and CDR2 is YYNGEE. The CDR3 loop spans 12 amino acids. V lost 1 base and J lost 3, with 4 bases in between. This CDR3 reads CASSVTYYGYTF. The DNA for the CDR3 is TGTGCCAGCAGCGTAACCTACTATGGCTACACCTTC. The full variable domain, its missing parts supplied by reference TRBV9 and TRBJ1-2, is DSGVTQTPKHLITATGQRVTLRCSPRSGDLSVYWYQQSLDQGLQFLIQYYNGEERAKGNILERFSAQQFPDLHSELNLSSLELGDSALYFCASSVTYYGYTFGSGTRLTVV.

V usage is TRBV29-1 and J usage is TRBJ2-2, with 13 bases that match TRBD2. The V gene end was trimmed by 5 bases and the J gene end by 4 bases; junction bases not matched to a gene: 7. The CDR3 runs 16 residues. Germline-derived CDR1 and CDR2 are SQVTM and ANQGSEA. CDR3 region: CSVSGLAGEATGELFF. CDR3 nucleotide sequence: TGCAGCGTTTCCGGACTAGCGGGAGAGGCCACCGGGGAGCTGTTTTTT.

The CDR3 region is CSVEDGTSDSYEQYF. CDR3 nucleotides: TGCAGCGTTGAAGATGGGACTAGCGACTCCTACGAGCAGTACTTC. This chain uses TRBV29-1 with TRBJ2-7, with TRBD2 matching 10 bases. With 0 bases clipped from V and 0 bases from J, the junction kept 2 bases outside the gene matches. CDR3 length: 15 residues. Germline loops: CDR1 SQVTM, CDR2 ANQGSEA.

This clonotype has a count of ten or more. CDR3 residues: CASSAQPDQSGYTF. The CDR3 DNA reads TGTGCCAGCAGCGCCCAACCCGATCAAAGTGGCTACACCTTC. J is TRBJ1-2 and V is TRBV5-5, with D hard to call. The germline CDR1 and CDR2 sequences are SGHKS and YYEKEE (reference sequence). V gave up 4 bases and J gave up 7 bases, with 17 bases separating them. The CDR3 is made up of 14 amino acids. Supplemented by reference TRBV5-5 and TRBJ1-2, the full variable domain reads DAGVTQSPTHLIKTRGQQVTLRCSPISGHKSVSWYQQVLGQGPQFIFQYYEKEERGRGNFPDRFSARQFPNYSSELNVNALLLGDSALYLCASSAQPDQSGYTFGSGTRLTVV.

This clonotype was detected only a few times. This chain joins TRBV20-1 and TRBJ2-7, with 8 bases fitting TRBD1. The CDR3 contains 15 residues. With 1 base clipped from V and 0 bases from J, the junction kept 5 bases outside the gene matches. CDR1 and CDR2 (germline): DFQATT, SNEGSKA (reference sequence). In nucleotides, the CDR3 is TGCAGTGCTAGAGCCAGGGGGCAGTTCTCCTACGAGCAGTACTTC. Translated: CSARARGQFSYEQYF.

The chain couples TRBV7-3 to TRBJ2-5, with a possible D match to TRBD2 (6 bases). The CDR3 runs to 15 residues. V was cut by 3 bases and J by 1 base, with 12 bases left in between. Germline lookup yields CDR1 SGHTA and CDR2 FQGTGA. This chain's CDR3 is CASSLGGATQETQYF. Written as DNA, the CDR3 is TGTGCCAGCAGCTTGGGCGGGGCAACCCAAGAGACCCAGTACTTC.

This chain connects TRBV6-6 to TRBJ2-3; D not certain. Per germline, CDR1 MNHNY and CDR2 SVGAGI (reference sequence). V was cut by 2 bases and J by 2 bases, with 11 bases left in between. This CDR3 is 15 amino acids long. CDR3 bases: TGTGCCAGCAGTTACAGGACCTCGCCCACAGATACGCAGTATTTT. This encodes CASSYRTSPTDTQYF.

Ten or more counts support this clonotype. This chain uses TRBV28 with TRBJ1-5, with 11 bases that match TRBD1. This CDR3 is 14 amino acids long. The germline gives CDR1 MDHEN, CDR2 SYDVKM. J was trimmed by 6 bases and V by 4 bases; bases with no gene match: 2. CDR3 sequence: CASSSGTGGQPQHF. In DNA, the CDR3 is TGTGCCAGCAGTTCCGGGACAGGGGGTCAGCCCCAGCATTTT.

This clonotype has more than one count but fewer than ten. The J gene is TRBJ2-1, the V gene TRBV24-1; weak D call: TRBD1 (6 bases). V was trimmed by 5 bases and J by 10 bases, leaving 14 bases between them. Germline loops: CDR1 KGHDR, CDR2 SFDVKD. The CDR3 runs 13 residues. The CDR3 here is CATSASGVGEQFF. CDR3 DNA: TGTGCCACCAGTGCCTCAGGGGTTGGGGAGCAGTTCTTC.

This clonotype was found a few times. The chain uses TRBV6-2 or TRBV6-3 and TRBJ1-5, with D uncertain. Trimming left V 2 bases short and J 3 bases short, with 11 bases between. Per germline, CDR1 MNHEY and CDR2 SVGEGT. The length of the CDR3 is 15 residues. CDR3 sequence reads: CASSYELAPNQPQHF. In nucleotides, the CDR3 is TGTGCCAGCAGTTACGAGCTGGCCCCCAATCAGCCCCAGCATTTT.

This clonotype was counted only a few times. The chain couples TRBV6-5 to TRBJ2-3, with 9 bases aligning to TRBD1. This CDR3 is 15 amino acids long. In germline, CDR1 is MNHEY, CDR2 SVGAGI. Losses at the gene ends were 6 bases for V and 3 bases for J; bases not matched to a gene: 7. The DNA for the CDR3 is TGTGCCAGCAGGAATACAGGGGGCGAAACAGATACGCAGTATTTT. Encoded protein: CASRNTGGETDTQYF.

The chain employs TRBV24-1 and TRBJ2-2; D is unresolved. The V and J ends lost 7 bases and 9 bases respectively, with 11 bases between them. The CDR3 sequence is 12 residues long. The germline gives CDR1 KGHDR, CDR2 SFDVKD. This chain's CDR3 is CATSSPNRELFF. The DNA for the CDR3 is TGTGCCACCAGCTCCCCAAACCGGGAGCTGTTTTTT.

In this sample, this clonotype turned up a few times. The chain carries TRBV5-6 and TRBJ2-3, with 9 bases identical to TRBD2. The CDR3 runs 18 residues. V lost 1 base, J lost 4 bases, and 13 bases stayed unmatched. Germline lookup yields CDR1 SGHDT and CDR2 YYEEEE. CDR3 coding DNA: TGTGCCAGCAGCTTGCCCGGGACTAGCCGAGGCCGTGCAGATACGCAGTATTTT. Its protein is CASSLPGTSRGRADTQYF.

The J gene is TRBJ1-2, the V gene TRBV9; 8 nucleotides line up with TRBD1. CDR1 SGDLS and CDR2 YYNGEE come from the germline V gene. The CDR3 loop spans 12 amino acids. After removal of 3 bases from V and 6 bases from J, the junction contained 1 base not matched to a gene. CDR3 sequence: CASSGTGHGYTF. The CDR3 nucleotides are TGTGCCAGCAGCGGGACAGGGCATGGCTACACCTTC.

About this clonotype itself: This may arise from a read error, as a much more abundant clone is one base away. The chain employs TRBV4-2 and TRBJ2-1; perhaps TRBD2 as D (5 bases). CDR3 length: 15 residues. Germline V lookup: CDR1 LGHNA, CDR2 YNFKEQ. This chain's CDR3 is CASSQDSSPYNGQFF. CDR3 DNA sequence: TGTGCCAGCAGCCAAGATTCTAGCCCATACAATGGGCAGTTCTTC.

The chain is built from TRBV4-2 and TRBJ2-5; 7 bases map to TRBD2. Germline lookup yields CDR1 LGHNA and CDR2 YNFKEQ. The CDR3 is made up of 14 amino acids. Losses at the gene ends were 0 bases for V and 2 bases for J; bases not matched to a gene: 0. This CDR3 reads CASSQDGRQETQYF. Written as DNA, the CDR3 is TGTGCCAGCAGCCAAGACGGGAGGCAAGAGACCCAGTACTTC.

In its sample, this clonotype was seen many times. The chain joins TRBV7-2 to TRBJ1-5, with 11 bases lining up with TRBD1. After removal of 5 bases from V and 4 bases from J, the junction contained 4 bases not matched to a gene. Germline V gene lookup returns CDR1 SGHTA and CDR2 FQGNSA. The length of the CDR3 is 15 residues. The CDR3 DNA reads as TGTGCCAGCAGCCCCGGGACAGGGGGAAATCAGCCCCAGCATTTT. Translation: CASSPGTGGNQPQHF. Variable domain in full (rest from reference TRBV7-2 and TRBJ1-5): GAGVSQSPSNKVTEKGKDVELRCDPISGHTALYWYRQSLGQGLEFLIYFQGNSAPDKSGLPSDRFSAERTGGSVSTLTIQRTQQEDSAVYLCASSPGTGGNQPQHFGDGTRLSIL.